Shown below are 21 T cell receptor beta chains from a single sample sequenced in a study of TIL therapy for anti-PD-1-resistant metastatic lung cancer. Stated time point: pre-treatment sample, taken before nivolumab and TIL therapy. The immunoSEQ assay was v3. The assay was immunoSEQ multiplex PCR, and TCRdb's table has in-frame clones only and misses some. The sample holds approximately 45,000 clones, 65% to 80% seen once. The material was blood, obtained at baseline. The receptors here all came from a man in his 70s with non-small cell lung cancer.

This clone was seen only a few times. This chain uses TRBV28 with TRBJ1-4; 10 bases are shared with TRBD1. Germline CDR1 reads MDHEN; CDR2 reads SYDVKM. The CDR3 loop spans 15 amino acids. V lost 4 bases and J lost 8; bases outside the gene matches: 7. This chain's CDR3 is CASSSQGQGLEKLFF. The CDR3 DNA reads TGTGCCAGCAGTTCCCAGGGACAGGGGTTAGAAAAACTGTTTTTT.

The gene calls are TRBV9 and TRBJ2-3; weak D call: TRBD2 (5 bases). CDR3 length: 14 residues. Trimming took off 4 bases at V and 8 bases at J, with 17 bases between the two ends. The germline CDR1 and CDR2 sequences are SGDLS and YYNGEE. CDR3 DNA: TGTGCCAGCAGCCCAGAAAGCAGCGGTCGTACGCAGTATTTT. Translated, it gives CASSPESSGRTQYF.

This clone came up once. The rearrangement links TRBV5-6 to TRBJ2-6; D may be TRBD1 (6 bases). V shed 0 bases and J shed 2 bases, with 9 bases lying between them. The CDR3 consists of 16 residues. Germline V gene sequence: CDR1 SGHDT, CDR2 YYEEEE. Here the CDR3 DNA reads TGTGCCAGCAGCTTGGACAGGGACCCTGGGGCCAACGTCCTGACTTTC. Protein product: CASSLDRDPGANVLTF. The whole variable domain, filled in from reference TRBV5-6 and TRBJ2-6, reads DAGVTQSPTHLIKTRGQQVTLRCSPKSGHDTVSWYQQALGQGPQFIFQYYEEEERQRGNFPDRFSGHQFPNYSSELNVNALLLGDSALYLCASSLDRDPGANVLTFGAGSRLTVL.

The chain carries TRBV30 and TRBJ1-3; a possible D gene is TRBD1 (5 bases). The CDR3 length is 14 residues. V shed 0 bases and J shed 1 base, with 7 bases lying between them. Germline V gives CDR1 GTSNPN, CDR2 SVGIG (reference sequence). CDR3 nucleotides: TGTGCCTGGAGTGTAAAGGGGTCTGGAAACACCATATATTTT. This gives the protein CAWSVKGSGNTIYF.

The rearrangement uses TRBV7-2 and TRBJ1-5; D is unclear. Germline lookup yields CDR1 SGHTA and CDR2 FQGNSA. This CDR3 has 13 amino acids. The V and J ends lost 2 bases and 6 bases respectively, with 8 bases between them. The CDR3 nucleotides are TGTGCCAGCAGCTTAATTCATGGTCAGCCCCAGCATTTT. Translation: CASSLIHGQPQHF.

This rearrangement joins TRBV7-9 to TRBJ1-2; D not resolved. Trimming cost V 6 bases and J 3 bases, with 20 bases left between them. The germline gives CDR1 SEHNR, CDR2 FQNEAQ (reference sequence). The CDR3 runs to 16 residues. CDR3 amino acids: CASSYHGQRRDYGYTF. In nucleotides, the CDR3 is TGTGCCAGCAGTTACCACGGCCAGAGGAGGGACTATGGCTACACCTTC.

The V and J genes are TRBV6-6 and TRBJ2-3, with no clear D. Germline CDR1 reads MNHNY; CDR2 reads SVGAGI (reference sequence). Trimming stripped 4 bases from V and 0 bases from J, with 8 bases between. The length of the CDR3 is 14 residues. The DNA of the CDR3 is TGTGCCAGCAGTTTGGTTTCTAGCACAGATACGCAGTATTTT. It is translated as CASSLVSSTDTQYF.

The J gene is TRBJ2-3, the V gene TRBV7-9; 9 nucleotides agree with TRBD1. The germline V gene encodes CDR1 SEHNR and CDR2 FQNEAQ (reference sequence). The CDR3 sequence is 15 residues long. V shed 4 bases and J 0 bases; nucleotides not matched to a gene: 2. The CDR3 is CASSSTGGSTDTQYF. DNA for the CDR3: TGTGCCAGCAGCTCGACAGGGGGTAGCACAGATACGCAGTATTTT.

CDR3 DNA sequence: TGTGCTAGCGGGAGGGTGAGCTCCTACAATGAGCAGTTCTTC. This gives the protein CASGRVSSYNEQFF. The chain joins TRBV7-9 to TRBJ2-1, with 11 bases aligning to TRBD2. This CDR3 is 14 amino acids long. Germline V gene data show CDR1 as SEHNR and CDR2 as FQNEAQ (reference sequence).

The chain recombines TRBV12-1 with TRBJ2-1; the table's D call TRBD2 went unverified against the DNA. TRBV12-1 is an annotated pseudogene. This CDR3 spans 16 amino acids. The CDR3 region has the DNA TGTGCCAGCAGCTGGGTCCGGGACTGCCAAAACAATGAGCAGTTCTTC. Its translation is CASSWVRDCQNNEQFF.

The genes are TRBV6-6 and TRBJ2-7; 10 positions match TRBD2. Unmatched junction bases numbered 14, after V lost 5 bases and J lost 7 bases. The CDR3 is 16 residues long. CDR1 and CDR2 (germline): MNHNY, SVGAGI (reference sequence). CDR3 protein: CASSSPLAGGSGEQYF. Here the CDR3 DNA reads TGTGCCAGCAGTAGCCCCTTAGCGGGAGGTTCGGGGGAGCAGTACTTC.

V and J are TRBV6-1 and TRBJ2-6; D is uncertain. With 0 bases removed from V and 4 bases from J, the gap between germline ends came to 10 bases. CDR1 and CDR2 (germline): MNHNS, SASEGT. The CDR3 spans 16 residues. Here the CDR3 DNA reads TGTGCCAGCAGTGAAGCGCTTCAATCGGGGGCCAACGTCCTGACTTTC. Encoded protein: CASSEALQSGANVLTF.

The sample holds a few counts of this clone. The chain links TRBV11-2 to TRBJ2-3, with 7 bases fitting TRBD2. Germline assignment: CDR1 SGHAT and CDR2 FQNNGV. The V and J ends lost 1 base and 0 bases, in that order; junction bases with no gene match: 1. This CDR3 spans 15 amino acids. CDR3 nucleotide sequence: TGTGCCAGCAGCTTAGGCGGGAGAAGCACAGATACGCAGTATTTT. It encodes CASSLGGRSTDTQYF. The full variable domain, its missing parts supplied by reference TRBV11-2 and TRBJ2-3, is EAGVAQSPRYKIIEKRQSVAFWCNPISGHATLYWYQQILGQGPKLLIQFQNNGVVDDSQLPKDRFSAERLKGVDSTLKIQPAKLEDSAVYLCASSLGGRSTDTQYFGPGTRLTVL.

This clone was observed once. V and J are TRBV28 and TRBJ1-3, with unresolved D. Germline V gene sequence: CDR1 MDHEN, CDR2 SYDVKM. The V gene lost 5 bases and the J gene lost 2 bases, with 13 bases spanning the gap. CDR3 length equals 15 residues. The chain's CDR3 is CASSPRRETGNTIYF. The CDR3 DNA reads TGTGCCAGCAGTCCCAGGAGAGAGACTGGAAACACCATATATTTT.

The J gene is TRBJ2-6, the V gene TRBV9, with D perhaps TRBD1 (6 bases). Germline CDR1 SGDLS, CDR2 YYNGEE. V lost 4 bases, J lost 1 base, and 15 bases lay in between. The CDR3 is 17 amino acids. This CDR3 is CASSSYHRVSGANVLTF. In nucleotides, the CDR3 is TGTGCCAGCAGCTCTTACCACAGGGTTTCTGGGGCCAACGTCCTGACTTTC.

The chain employs TRBV5-6 and TRBJ1-1; D gene uncertain. CDR1 is SGHDT and CDR2 is YYEEEE in the germline V gene. V was clipped by 4 bases and J by 2 bases, with 12 bases between them. The CDR3 sequence is 14 residues long. Here the CDR3 reads CASSGPPTNTEAFF. The CDR3 DNA reads TGTGCCAGCAGCGGCCCACCAACTAACACTGAAGCTTTCTTT.

The V and J genes are TRBV21-1 and TRBJ2-1; TRBD2 is the table's D call and was not checked against the DNA. TRBV21-1 is tagged as a pseudogene. This CDR3 region has 16 residues. The DNA of the CDR3 is TGTGCCAGCAGCAAAGTCGGCGGGAGCTCCTACAATGAGCAGTTCTTC. Amino acid sequence: CASSKVGGSSYNEQFF.

The rearrangement joins TRBV5-1 to TRBJ2-5, with 7 bases that match TRBD1. V was clipped by 4 bases and J by 4 bases; unmatched bases: 10. This CDR3 contains 15 residues. The germline V gene has CDR1 SGHRS and CDR2 YFSETQ. The DNA for the CDR3 is TGCGCCAGCAGCCTCTCCGGGACAGAGGGAGAGACCCAGTACTTC. Encoded protein: CASSLSGTEGETQYF.

The chain links TRBV5-1 to TRBJ2-7, with D perhaps matching TRBD2 (5 bases). Germline V lookup: CDR1 SGHRS, CDR2 YFSETQ. Trimming cost V 0 bases and J 9 bases, with 16 bases left between them. This CDR3 has 14 residues. The CDR3 DNA sequence: TGCGCCAGCAGCTTGGACGGGATGCCATCTGGGCAGTACTTC. This codes for CASSLDGMPSGQYF.

The chain couples TRBV6-1 to TRBJ2-7, with 10 bases fitting TRBD2. CDR3 length: 14 amino acids. Germline values: CDR1 MNHNS, CDR2 SASEGT. After removal of 4 bases from V and 4 bases from J, the junction contained 4 bases not matched to a gene. The CDR3 protein is CASSASGRGYEQYF. CDR3 sequence (DNA): TGTGCCAGCAGTGCTAGCGGGAGAGGGTACGAGCAGTACTTC.

V usage is TRBV7-2 and J usage is TRBJ1-1, with TRBD1 matching 8 bases. Germline V gene sequence: CDR1 SGHTA, CDR2 FQGNSA. The CDR3 totals 17 residues. V trimming: 5 bases; J trimming: 1 base; junction bases outside the gene matches: 12. CDR3 in amino acids: CASSPRTGRIGNTEAFF. The DNA of the CDR3 is TGTGCCAGCAGCCCCCGGACAGGGAGGATCGGGAACACTGAAGCTTTCTTT.